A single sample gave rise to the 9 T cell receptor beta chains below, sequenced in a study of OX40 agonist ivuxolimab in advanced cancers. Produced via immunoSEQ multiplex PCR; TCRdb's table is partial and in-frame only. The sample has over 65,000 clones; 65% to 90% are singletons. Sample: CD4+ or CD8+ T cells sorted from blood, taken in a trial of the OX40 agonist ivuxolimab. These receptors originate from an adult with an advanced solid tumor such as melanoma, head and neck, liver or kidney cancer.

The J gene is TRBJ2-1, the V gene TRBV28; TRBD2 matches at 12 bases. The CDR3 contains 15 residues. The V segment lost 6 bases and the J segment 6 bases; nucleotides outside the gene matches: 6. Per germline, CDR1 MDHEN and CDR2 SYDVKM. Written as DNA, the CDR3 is TGTGCCAGCAGCCCCACTAGCGGGGGGACCAATGAGCAGTTCTTC. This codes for CASSPTSGGTNEQFF.

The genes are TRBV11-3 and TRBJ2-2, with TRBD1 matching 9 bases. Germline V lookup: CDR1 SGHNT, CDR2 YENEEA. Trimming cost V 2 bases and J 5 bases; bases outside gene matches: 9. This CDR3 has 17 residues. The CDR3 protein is CASSLISGQGGTGELFF. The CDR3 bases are TGTGCCAGCAGCTTAATATCGGGACAGGGTGGGACCGGGGAGCTGTTTTTT.

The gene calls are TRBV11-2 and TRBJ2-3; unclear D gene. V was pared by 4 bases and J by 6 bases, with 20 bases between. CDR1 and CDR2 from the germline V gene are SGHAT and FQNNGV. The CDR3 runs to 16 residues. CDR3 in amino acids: CASSYAFGPAWDTQYF. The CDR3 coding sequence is TGTGCCAGCAGCTATGCGTTCGGCCCTGCCTGGGATACGCAGTATTTT. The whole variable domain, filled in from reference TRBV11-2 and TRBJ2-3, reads EAGVAQSPRYKIIEKRQSVAFWCNPISGHATLYWYQQILGQGPKLLIQFQNNGVVDDSQLPKDRFSAERLKGVDSTLKIQPAKLEDSAVYLCASSYAFGPAWDTQYFGPGTRLTVL.

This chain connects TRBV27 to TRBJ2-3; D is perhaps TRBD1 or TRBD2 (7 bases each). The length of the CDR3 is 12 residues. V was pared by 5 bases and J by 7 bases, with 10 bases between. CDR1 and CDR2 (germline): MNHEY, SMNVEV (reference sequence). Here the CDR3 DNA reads TGTGCCAGCAGTCAGGGGGGGAATACGCAGTATTTT. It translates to CASSQGGNTQYF.

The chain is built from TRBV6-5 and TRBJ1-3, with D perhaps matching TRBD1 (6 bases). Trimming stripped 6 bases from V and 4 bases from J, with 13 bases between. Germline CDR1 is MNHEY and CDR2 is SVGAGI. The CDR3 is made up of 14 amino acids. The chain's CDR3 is CASSNGQRGNTIYF. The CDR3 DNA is TGTGCCAGCAGCAACGGACAGAGAGGAAACACCATATATTTT.

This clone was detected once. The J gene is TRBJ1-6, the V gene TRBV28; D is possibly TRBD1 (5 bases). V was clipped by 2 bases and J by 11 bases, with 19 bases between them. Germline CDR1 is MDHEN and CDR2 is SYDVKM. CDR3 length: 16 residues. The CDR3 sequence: CASSLGGPPGMTPLHF. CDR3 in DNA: TGTGCCAGCAGTTTAGGGGGACCGCCCGGTATGACACCCCTCCACTTT.

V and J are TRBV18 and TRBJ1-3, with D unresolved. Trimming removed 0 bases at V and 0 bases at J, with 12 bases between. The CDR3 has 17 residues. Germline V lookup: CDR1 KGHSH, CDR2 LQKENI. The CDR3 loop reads CASSPPAGRSSGNTIYF. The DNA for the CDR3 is TGTGCCAGCTCACCACCGGCCGGCCGGAGCTCTGGAAACACCATATATTTT.

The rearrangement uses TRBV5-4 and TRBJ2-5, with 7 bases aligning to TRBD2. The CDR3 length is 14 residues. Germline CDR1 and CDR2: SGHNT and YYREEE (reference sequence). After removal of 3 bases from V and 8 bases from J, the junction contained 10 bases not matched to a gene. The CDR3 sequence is CASSSDGGRGTQYF. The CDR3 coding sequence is TGTGCCAGCAGCTCGGACGGGGGGAGAGGAACCCAGTACTTC.

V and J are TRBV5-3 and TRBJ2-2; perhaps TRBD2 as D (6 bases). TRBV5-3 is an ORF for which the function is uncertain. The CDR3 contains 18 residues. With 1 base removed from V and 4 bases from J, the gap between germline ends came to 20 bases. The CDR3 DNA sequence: TGTGCCAGAAGCTTGAACCCCTTGGGGACTCCGACCACCGGGGAGCTGTTTTTT. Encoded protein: CARSLNPLGTPTTGELFF.